One and the same sample provided the 2 T cell receptor beta chains below, sequenced in a study of early T cells in non-severe SARS-CoV-2 infection. TCRdb analysed the 5' RACE reads with MiXCR anew, one entry per CDR3 protein. The sample records just over 95,000 distinct CDR3 sequences, roughly 11% being singletons. The starting material was whole blood, obtained at baseline. These receptors all come from an adult who was a healthcare worker with PCR-confirmed SARS-CoV-2 infection or an uninfected control (not recorded which).

V usage is TRBV29-1 and J usage is TRBJ1-4, with D hard to call. The germline gives CDR1 SQVTM, CDR2 ANQGSEA. Trimming shortened V by 0 bases and J by 8 bases, and 16 bases separated the two germline ends. This CDR3 has 15 residues. CDR3 protein: CSVEDFGGGVEKLFF. As DNA, the CDR3 is TGCAGCGTTGAAGATTTCGGCGGAGGAGTGGAAAAACTGTTTTTT.

There are a few counts of this clonotype. The chain joins TRBV20-1 to TRBJ2-1; 8 positions match TRBD1. The germline V gene encodes CDR1 DFQATT and CDR2 SNEGSKA (reference sequence). The trim removed 3 bases at V and 9 bases at J, leaving 19 bases unmatched. The CDR3 covers 17 residues. This CDR3 is CSARTVTGGSTRGEQFF. The DNA of the CDR3 is TGCAGTGCTAGGACCGTAACAGGGGGAAGTACCAGAGGTGAGCAGTTCTTC.